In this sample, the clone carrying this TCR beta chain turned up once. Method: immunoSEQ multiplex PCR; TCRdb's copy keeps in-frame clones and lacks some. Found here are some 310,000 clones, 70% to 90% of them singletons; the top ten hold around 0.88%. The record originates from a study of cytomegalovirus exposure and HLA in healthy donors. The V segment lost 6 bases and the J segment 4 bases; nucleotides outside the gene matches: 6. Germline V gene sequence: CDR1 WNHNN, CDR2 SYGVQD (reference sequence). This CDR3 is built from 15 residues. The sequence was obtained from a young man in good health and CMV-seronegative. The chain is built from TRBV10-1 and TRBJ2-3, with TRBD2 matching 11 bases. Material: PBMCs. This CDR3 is CASRSGTSGADTQYF. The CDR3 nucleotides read TGCGCCAGCAGGTCCGGGACTAGCGGCGCAGATACGCAGTATTTT.